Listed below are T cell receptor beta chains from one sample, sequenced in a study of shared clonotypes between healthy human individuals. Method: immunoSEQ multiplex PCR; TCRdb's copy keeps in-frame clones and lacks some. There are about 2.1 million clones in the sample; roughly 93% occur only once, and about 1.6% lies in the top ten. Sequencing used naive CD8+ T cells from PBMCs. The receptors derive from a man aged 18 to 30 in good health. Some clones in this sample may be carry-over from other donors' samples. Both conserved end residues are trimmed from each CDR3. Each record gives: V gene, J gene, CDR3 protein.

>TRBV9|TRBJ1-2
ASSVGPPNYGYT
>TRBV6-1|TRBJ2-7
ASSALRVEVSYEQY
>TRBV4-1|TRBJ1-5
ASSHIGFPDPQH
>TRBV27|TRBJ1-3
ASSPRTGSSGNTIY
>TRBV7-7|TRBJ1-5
ASSAPGQGRSNQPQH
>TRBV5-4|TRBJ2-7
ASRAWDRGHYEQY
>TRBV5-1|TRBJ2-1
ASSLDRVYDNEQF
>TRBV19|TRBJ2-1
ASSMSPWEQF
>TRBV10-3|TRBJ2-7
AISEPSRTSGDTYEQY
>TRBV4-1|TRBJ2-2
ASSGGANTGELF
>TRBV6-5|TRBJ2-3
ASSYSAGEATDTQY
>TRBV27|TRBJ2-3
ASSFRGSTDTQY
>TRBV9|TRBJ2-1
ASSVVGTLGDNEQF
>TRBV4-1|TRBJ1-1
ASSRRTGGGTEAF
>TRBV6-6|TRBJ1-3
ASTPSNGARNTIY
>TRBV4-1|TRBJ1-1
ASSQDRGLNTEAF
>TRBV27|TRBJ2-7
ASSGLAGGSYEQY
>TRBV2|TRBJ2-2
ASSPQAVVRQNTGELF
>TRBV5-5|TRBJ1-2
ASSLGPTLGGYT
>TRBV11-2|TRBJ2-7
ASSLEVGGGDYEQY
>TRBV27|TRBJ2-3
ASSPLGTDGTDTQY
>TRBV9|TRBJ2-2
ASSPSGGRNTGELF
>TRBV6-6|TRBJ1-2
AAGHSIYGYT
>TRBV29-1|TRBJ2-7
SVWTGYYEQY
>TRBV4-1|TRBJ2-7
ASSQGADGSYEQY
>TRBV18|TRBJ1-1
ASSDNTEAF
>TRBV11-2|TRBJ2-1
ASSWTSGSSYNEQF
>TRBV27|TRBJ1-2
ASSLKQGDGYT
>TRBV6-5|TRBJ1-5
ASSSGQYDQPQH
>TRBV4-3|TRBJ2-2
ASSQDRGPGELF
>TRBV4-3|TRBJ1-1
ASSQETWGVANTEAF
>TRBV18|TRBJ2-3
ASSPALAGGPTDTQY
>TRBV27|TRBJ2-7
ASSLLVGTGSYEQY
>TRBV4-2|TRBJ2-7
ASSQDFQPGRSYEQY
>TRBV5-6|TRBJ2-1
ASIPSTSGYNEQF